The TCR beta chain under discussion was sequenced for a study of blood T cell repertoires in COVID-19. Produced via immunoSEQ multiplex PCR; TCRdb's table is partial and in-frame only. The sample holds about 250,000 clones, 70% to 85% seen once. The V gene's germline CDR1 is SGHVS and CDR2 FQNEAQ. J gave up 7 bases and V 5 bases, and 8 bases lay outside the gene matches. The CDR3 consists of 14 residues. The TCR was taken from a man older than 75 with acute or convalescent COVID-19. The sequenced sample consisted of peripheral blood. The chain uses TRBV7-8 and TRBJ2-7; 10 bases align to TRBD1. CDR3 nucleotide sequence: TGTGCCAGCAGCCACCGGGACAGGGGAATAGAGCAGTACTTC. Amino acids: CASSHRDRGIEQYF.